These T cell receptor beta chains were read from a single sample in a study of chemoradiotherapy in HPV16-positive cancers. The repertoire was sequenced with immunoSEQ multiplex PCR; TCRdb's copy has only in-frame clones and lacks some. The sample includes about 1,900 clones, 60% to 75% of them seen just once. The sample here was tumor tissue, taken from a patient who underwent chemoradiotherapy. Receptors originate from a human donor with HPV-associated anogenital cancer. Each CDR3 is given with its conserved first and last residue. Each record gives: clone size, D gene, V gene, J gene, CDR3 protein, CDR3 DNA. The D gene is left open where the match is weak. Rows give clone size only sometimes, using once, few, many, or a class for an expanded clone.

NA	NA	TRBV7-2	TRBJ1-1	CASSLGAQGAEAFF	TGTGCCAGCAGCTTAGGGGCGCAGGGCGCTGAAGCTTTCTTT
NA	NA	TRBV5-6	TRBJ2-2	CASSHDSWELFF	TGTGCCAGCAGCCATGACAGTTGGGAGCTGTTTTTT
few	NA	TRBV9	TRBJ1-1	CASSLHEGDARSGAFF	TGTGCCAGCAGCCTCCACGAAGGGGACGCTCGATCCGGGGCTTTCTTT
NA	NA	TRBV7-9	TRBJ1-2	CASSPSMVQGWGYTF	TGTGCCAGCAGTCCCAGTATGGTACAGGGCTGGGGCTACACCTTC
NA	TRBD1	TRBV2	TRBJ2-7	CASMTGTGGYEQYF	TGTGCCAGCATGACAGGGACAGGGGGCTACGAGCAGTACTTC
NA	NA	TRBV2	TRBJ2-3	CASSEWSRPPGDTQYF	TGTGCCAGCAGTGAATGGAGCCGCCCCCCGGGCGATACGCAGTATTTT
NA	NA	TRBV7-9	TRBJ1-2	CASSPADWNYGYTF	TGTGCCAGCAGCCCGGCGGACTGGAACTATGGCTACACCTTC
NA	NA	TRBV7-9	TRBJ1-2	CASSLRGGFGYTF	TGTGCCAGCAGCTTAAGGGGTGGCTTCGGCTACACCTTC
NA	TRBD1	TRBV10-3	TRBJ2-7	CAISGQGYEQYF	TGTGCCATCAGTGGACAGGGCTACGAGCAGTACTTC
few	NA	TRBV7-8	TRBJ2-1	CASRGGRRSYNEQFF	TGTGCCAGCAGAGGAGGGCGTCGCTCCTACAATGAGCAGTTCTTC
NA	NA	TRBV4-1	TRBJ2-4	CASSRGDIQYF	TGCGCCAGCAGCAGGGGAGACATTCAGTACTTC
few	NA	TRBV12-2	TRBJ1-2	CASRTIPRKTYGYTF	TGTGCAAGTCGCACCATTCCACGAAAGACCTATGGCTACACCTTC
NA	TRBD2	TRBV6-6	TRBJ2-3	CASYSGVSTDTQYF	TGTGCCAGCTATAGCGGGGTTAGCACAGATACGCAGTATTTT
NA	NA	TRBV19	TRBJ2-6	CASGDTAYNNVLTF	TGTGCCAGTGGGGACACTGCTTATAATAACGTCCTGACTTTC
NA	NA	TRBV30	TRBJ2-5	CACTKGSQETQYF	TGTGCCTGTACTAAGGGTTCCCAAGAGACCCAGTACTTC
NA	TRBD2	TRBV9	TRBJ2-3	CASSALSGGPTDTQYF	TGTGCCAGCAGCGCCCTGAGCGGGGGCCCCACAGATACGCAGTATTTT
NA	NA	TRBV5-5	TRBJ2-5	CASSFGAVQETQYF	TGTGCCAGCAGCTTCGGCGCAGTTCAAGAGACCCAGTACTTC
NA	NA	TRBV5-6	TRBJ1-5	CASSAWWRQGNQPQHF	TGTGCCAGCAGCGCCTGGTGGAGGCAAGGCAATCAGCCCCAGCATTTT
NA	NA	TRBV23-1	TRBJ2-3	CASSRTATDTQYF	TGCGCCAGCAGTCGCACAGCCACAGATACGCAGTATTTT
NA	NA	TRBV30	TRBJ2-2	CAWSRGNGELFF	TGTGCCTGGAGTAGGGGGAACGGGGAGCTGTTTTTT
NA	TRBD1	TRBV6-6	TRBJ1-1	CASRDRVAFF	TGTGCCAGCCGGGACAGGGTAGCTTTCTTT
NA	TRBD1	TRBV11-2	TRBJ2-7	CASSLGQGGPYEQYF	TGTGCCAGCAGCTTAGGACAGGGGGGCCCCTACGAGCAGTACTTC
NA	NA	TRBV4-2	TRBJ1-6	CASSPGLPGGNSPLHF	TGTGCCAGCAGCCCGGGGCTTCCTGGGGGGAATTCACCCCTCCACTTT
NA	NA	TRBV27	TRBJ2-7	CASSSAGGRTVYEQYF	TGTGCCAGCAGTTCCGCCGGGGGGCGAACGGTTTACGAGCAGTACTTC
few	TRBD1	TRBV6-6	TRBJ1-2	CASSYEGQGDYGYTF	TGTGCCAGCAGTTACGAAGGACAGGGGGACTATGGCTACACCTTC
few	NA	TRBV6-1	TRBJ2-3	CASSEAHWQGSTDTQYF	TGTGCCAGCAGTGAAGCGCATTGGCAGGGGAGCACAGATACGCAGTATTTT
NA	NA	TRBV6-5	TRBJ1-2	CASSPGVGYTF	TGTGCCAGCAGTCCGGGTGTTGGCTACACCTTC
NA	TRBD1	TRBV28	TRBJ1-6	CASSPQTGGILNSPLHF	TGTGCCAGCAGTCCGCAGACAGGGGGGATTCTTAATTCACCCCTCCACTTT
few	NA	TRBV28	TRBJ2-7	CASSLQVIDEQYF	TGTGCCAGCAGTCTTCAGGTTATCGACGAGCAGTACTTC
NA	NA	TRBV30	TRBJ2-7	CAWSVKSQRSYEQYF	TGTGCCTGGAGTGTGAAATCTCAGCGCTCCTACGAGCAGTACTTC
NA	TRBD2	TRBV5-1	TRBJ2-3	CASSPGLGGTDTQYF	TGCGCCAGCAGCCCTGGACTAGGTGGCACAGATACGCAGTATTTT
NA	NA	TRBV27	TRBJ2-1	CASSLIAGGFGQFF	TGTGCCAGCAGTTTAATCGCAGGGGGGTTTGGGCAGTTCTTC
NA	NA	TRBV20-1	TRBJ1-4	CTLNGEGRIF	TGCACTTTAAATGGGGAGGGGAGGATTTTT
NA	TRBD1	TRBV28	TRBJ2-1	CASSLGQGVGSYNEQFF	TGTGCCAGCAGTTTGGGACAGGGGGTAGGCTCCTACAATGAGCAGTTCTTC
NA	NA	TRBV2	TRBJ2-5	CASSEGASVETQYF	TGTGCCAGCAGTGAAGGGGCTAGCGTTGAGACCCAGTACTTC
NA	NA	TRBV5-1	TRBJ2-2	CASSLGARTNTGELFF	TGCGCCAGCAGCTTGGGAGCTAGGACGAACACCGGGGAGCTGTTTTTT
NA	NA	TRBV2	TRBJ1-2	CASSDPAINYGYTF	TGTGCCAGCAGTGACCCAGCGATAAACTATGGCTACACCTTC
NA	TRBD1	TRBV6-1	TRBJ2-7	CASRLGQGNSYEQYF	TGTGCCAGCAGGTTGGGACAGGGGAACTCCTACGAGCAGTACTTC
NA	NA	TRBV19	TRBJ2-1	CASSVKGKRNEQFF	TGTGCCAGTAGTGTAAAGGGGAAACGCAATGAGCAGTTCTTC
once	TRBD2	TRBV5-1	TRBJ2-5	CASSSNPGLAQETQYF	TGCGCCAGCAGCTCAAATCCGGGACTAGCGCAAGAGACCCAGTACTTC
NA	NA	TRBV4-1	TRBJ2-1	CASSQEGNEQFF	TGCGCCAGCAGCCAAGAAGGGAATGAGCAGTTCTTC